This passage covers 15 T cell receptor beta chains from one sample sequenced in a study of shared clonotypes between healthy human individuals. The protocol was immunoSEQ multiplex PCR, while the TCRdb copy is restricted to in-frame clones and leaves out a portion. The top ten clones hold roughly 0.13% of a sample with about 2,500,000 clones, over 85% of them seen once. The sample consisted of naive CD4+ T cells sorted from blood. The subset was: CD45RA+ positively selected. The receptors stem from a man younger than 30 in good health.

V gene TRBV12-5 combines with J gene TRBJ2-1; 9 positions match TRBD2. In germline, CDR1 is LGHNT, CDR2 FRNRAP. V was pared by 5 bases and J by 7 bases, with 15 bases of the junction left unmatched. This CDR3 contains 17 residues. CDR3 nucleotide sequence: TGTGCTAGTGGTCGCCCCCCCTCTAGCGGGGTTCATAATGAGCAGTTCTTC. Encoded protein: CASGRPPSSGVHNEQFF. The whole variable domain, filled in from reference TRBV12-5 and TRBJ2-1, reads DARVTQTPRHKVTEMGQEVTMRCQPILGHNTVFWYRQTMMQGLELLAYFRNRAPLDDSGMPKDRFSAEMPDATLATLKIQPSEPRDSAVYFCASGRPPSSGVHNEQFFGPGTRLTVL.

The chain is built from TRBV28 and TRBJ1-2, with D possibly matching TRBD1 (5 bases). The germline CDR1 and CDR2 sequences are MDHEN and SYDVKM. V was cut by 3 bases and J by 4 bases, with 12 bases left in between. The CDR3 runs 14 residues. The CDR3 here is CASSFDTGSYGYTF. The CDR3 nucleotides are TGTGCCAGCAGTTTCGACACAGGTTCCTATGGCTACACCTTC.

The chain carries TRBV2 and TRBJ2-1, with 9 bases lining up with TRBD2. The CDR3 is made up of 15 amino acids. The trim removed 4 bases at V and 0 bases at J, leaving 1 base unmatched. Germline V lookup: CDR1 SNHLY, CDR2 FYNNEI. The CDR3 reads CASSATSGSYNEQFF. CDR3 bases: TGTGCCAGCAGTGCGACTAGCGGCTCCTACAATGAGCAGTTCTTC.

The V gene is TRBV28, the J gene TRBJ1-4, with D perhaps TRBD1 (5 bases). V shed 5 bases and J shed 7 bases, with 20 bases lying between them. Germline CDR1 MDHEN, CDR2 SYDVKM. This CDR3 region has 16 residues. DNA for the CDR3: TGTGCCAGCAGTCCCCGGACCCAGGGCGGTGGTGAAAAACTGTTTTTT. This encodes CASSPRTQGGGEKLFF.

This clone occurred once. The chain uses TRBV18 and TRBJ1-5; 7 positions match TRBD1. The V segment lost 6 bases and the J segment 4 bases; nucleotides outside the gene matches: 9. The CDR3 is made up of 15 amino acids. In germline, CDR1 is KGHSH, CDR2 LQKENI. In DNA form, the CDR3 reads TGTGCCAGCTCCCTTGAGGGGACAGCTAATCAGCCCCAGCATTTT. It specifies CASSLEGTANQPQHF.

DNA for the CDR3: TGTGCCAGCAGTTCGCTCGGGGACCGGCGCACCGGGGAGCTGTTTTTT. It encodes CASSSLGDRRTGELFF. The gene calls are TRBV6-5 and TRBJ2-2; perhaps D is TRBD1 or TRBD2 (5 bases each). The CDR3 sequence is 16 residues long. V was trimmed by 4 bases and J by 4 bases, leaving 16 bases between them. The germline V gene encodes CDR1 MNHEY and CDR2 SVGAGI.

The sample holds one count of this clone. This sequence joins TRBV7-3 and TRBJ2-2; D possibly corresponds to TRBD2 (5 bases). Trimming removed 3 bases at V and 0 bases at J, with 8 bases between. Germline V gene sequence: CDR1 SGHTA, CDR2 FQGTGA. This CDR3 is built from 15 residues. Here the CDR3 reads CASSFAAANTGELFF. The CDR3 DNA sequence: TGTGCCAGCAGCTTTGCAGCGGCGAACACCGGGGAGCTGTTTTTT.

V usage is TRBV10-3 and J usage is TRBJ1-2; 9 bases are a match to TRBD1. From germline, CDR1 is ENHRY and CDR2 SYGVKD. The CDR3 consists of 16 residues. V shed 2 bases and J 5 bases; nucleotides not matched to a gene: 9. CDR3 protein: CAISEVGTGKGYGYTF. The CDR3 region has the DNA TGTGCCATCAGTGAGGTCGGGACAGGGAAAGGGTATGGCTACACCTTC.

The CDR3 is CASSQEFLDTDTQYF. The CDR3 DNA reads TGCGCCAGCAGCCAAGAATTCCTCGACACAGATACGCAGTATTTT. The chain employs TRBV4-3 and TRBJ2-3; D unclear. Germline lookup yields CDR1 LGHNA and CDR2 YSLEER. V was shortened by 0 bases and J by 2 bases, with 9 bases between the two germline ends. The CDR3 sequence is 15 residues long.

This chain joins TRBV5-4 and TRBJ1-3; possible D gene TRBD1, 5 bases. Germline V gene lookup returns CDR1 SGHNT and CDR2 YYREEE (reference sequence). The CDR3 sequence is 15 residues long. V lost 4 bases to trimming and J lost 7 bases, with 18 bases between them. CDR3 amino acids: CASSTQLGLGNTIYF. DNA for the CDR3: TGTGCCAGCAGCACGCAACTGGGGCTCGGGAACACCATATATTTT.

This clone was observed a handful of times. J is TRBJ1-1 and V is TRBV30; 7 bases line up with TRBD1. Germline-derived CDR1 and CDR2 are GTSNPN and SVGIG (reference sequence). The CDR3 runs 12 residues. With 4 bases clipped from V and 4 bases from J, the junction kept 3 bases outside the gene matches. As DNA, the CDR3 is TGTGCCTGGAATGCAGGGGGCACTGAAGCTTTCTTT. This codes for CAWNAGGTEAFF.

This chain connects TRBV6-1 to TRBJ1-2; weak D call: TRBD1 (6 bases). CDR3 size: 15 residues. Germline V CDR1 and CDR2: MNHNS, SASEGT. Deletions cut 3 bases from V and 3 bases from J, with 14 bases between. In DNA, the CDR3 is TGTGCCAGCAGTGATCTTACAGGGTTAGACTATGGCTACACCTTC. Translating it yields CASSDLTGLDYGYTF.

The chain has TRBV28 and TRBJ2-3; 13 bases agree with TRBD2. This CDR3 is 20 amino acids long. The V gene end was trimmed by 0 bases and the J gene end by 0 bases; junction bases not matched to a gene: 9. Germline V gene sequence: CDR1 MDHEN, CDR2 SYDVKM. CDR3 loop: CASSLWMTSGGRSSTDTQYF. DNA of the CDR3: TGTGCCAGCAGTTTATGGATGACTAGCGGGGGGAGATCTAGCACAGATACGCAGTATTTT.

Details on this clone: The sample holds other DNA sequences that translate to the same CDR3. This chain links TRBV5-1 with TRBJ2-1; 8 bases match TRBD2. V trimming: 4 bases; J trimming: 0 bases; junction bases outside the gene matches: 3. From germline, CDR1 is SGHRS and CDR2 YFSETQ. This CDR3 region has 15 residues. The CDR3, as DNA: TGCGCCAGCAGCATTAGCGGGGACTCCTACAATGAGCAGTTCTTC. This translates into CASSISGDSYNEQFF.

The chain carries TRBV6-6 and TRBJ1-4, with 7 bases that match TRBD1. The CDR3 has 12 amino acids. Germline V gene sequence: CDR1 MNHNY, CDR2 SVGAGI (reference sequence). J was trimmed by 9 bases and V by 9 bases; bases with no gene match: 7. The CDR3 DNA reads as TGTGCCAGTCGACAGGGAATCCAAAAACTGTTTTTT. Protein product: CASRQGIQKLFF.